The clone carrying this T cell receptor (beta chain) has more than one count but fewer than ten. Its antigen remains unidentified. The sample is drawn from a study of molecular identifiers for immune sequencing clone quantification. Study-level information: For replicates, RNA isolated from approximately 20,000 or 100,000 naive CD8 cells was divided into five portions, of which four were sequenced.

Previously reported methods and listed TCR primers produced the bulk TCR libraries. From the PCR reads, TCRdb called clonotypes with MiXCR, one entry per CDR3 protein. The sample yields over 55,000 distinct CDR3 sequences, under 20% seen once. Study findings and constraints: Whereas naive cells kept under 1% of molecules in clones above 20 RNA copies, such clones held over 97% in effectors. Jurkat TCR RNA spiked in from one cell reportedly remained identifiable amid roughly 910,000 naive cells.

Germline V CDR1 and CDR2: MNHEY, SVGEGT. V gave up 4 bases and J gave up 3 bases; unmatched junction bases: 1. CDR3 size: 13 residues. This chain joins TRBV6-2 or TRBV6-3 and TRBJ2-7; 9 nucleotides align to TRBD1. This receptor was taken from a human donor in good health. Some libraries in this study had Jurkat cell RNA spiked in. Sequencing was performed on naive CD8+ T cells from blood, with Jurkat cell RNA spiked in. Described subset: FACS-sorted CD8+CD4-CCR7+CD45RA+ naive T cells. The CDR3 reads CASSWGQGYEQYF. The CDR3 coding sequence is TGTGCCAGCAGTTGGGGACAGGGCTACGAGCAGTACTTC.